Listed here are 15 T cell receptor beta chains from one sample, sequenced in a study of human versus mouse CDR3 diversity and MHC coevolution. Clones were read by immunoSEQ multiplex PCR, and TCRdb kept only the in-frame ones, dropping some. The table lists fewer than 80,000 clones, 85% to 95% of them singletons, with roughly 0.15% in the top ten. Sequenced material: naive CD4+ T cells from blood. Subset here: CD45RO-negative CD62L-positive naive CD4 T cells. These receptors were taken from a person aged 30 to 69 in good health.

The V gene is TRBV30, the J gene TRBJ1-5, with D perhaps TRBD1 (5 bases). The CDR3 extends over 13 amino acids. V dropped 0 bases and J dropped 5 bases, with 8 bases sitting between them. Looked up from germline, CDR1 is GTSNPN and CDR2 is SVGIG (reference sequence). The CDR3: CAWSVRGYQPQHF. CDR3 sequence (DNA): TGTGCCTGGAGTGTACGGGGGTATCAGCCCCAGCATTTT.

The chain joins TRBV27 to TRBJ1-2, with 8 bases matching TRBD1. This CDR3 has 16 amino acids. The germline CDR1 and CDR2 sequences are MNHEY and SMNVEV (reference sequence). With V trimmed by 4 bases and J by 4 bases, 11 bases remained unmatched. The DNA for the CDR3 is TGTGCCAGCAGTTCGAGGTCCTTAGACAGGGGCTATGGCTACACCTTC. Its protein product is CASSSRSLDRGYGYTF.

The chain recombines TRBV7-9 with TRBJ1-1; 7 nucleotides align to TRBD1. CDR3 length: 16 amino acids. The germline V gene has CDR1 SEHNR and CDR2 FQNEAQ (reference sequence). J was trimmed by 2 bases and V by 3 bases; bases with no gene match: 9. The CDR3 loop reads CASSFKGTGDNTEAFF. Written as DNA, the CDR3 is TGTGCCAGCAGCTTTAAAGGCACAGGGGATAACACTGAAGCTTTCTTT.

The genes are TRBV5-1 and TRBJ2-3, with 8 bases lining up with TRBD1. Germline trimming cut 5 bases from V and 3 bases from J; bases unmatched to any gene: 8. Germline V gene data show CDR1 as SGHRS and CDR2 as YFSETQ. This CDR3 is 15 amino acids long. CDR3 nucleotide sequence: TGCGCCAGCAGTGAACTGACAGGGGATACAGATACGCAGTATTTT. This encodes CASSELTGDTDTQYF.

The chain is built from TRBV28 and TRBJ2-7; perhaps TRBD1 as D (5 bases). The CDR3 spans 13 residues. Trimming removed 6 bases from V and 3 bases from J, with 12 bases in between. CDR1 is MDHEN and CDR2 is SYDVKM in the germline V gene. CDR3 in DNA: TGTGCCAGCAGCACAGGTGCCCTCTACGAGCAGTACTTC. This gives the protein CASSTGALYEQYF.

The V and J genes are TRBV9 and TRBJ2-7; tentatively, D is TRBD1 (5 bases). Germline V lookup: CDR1 SGDLS, CDR2 YYNGEE. V gave up 0 bases and J gave up 3 bases, with 7 bases separating them. The CDR3 loop spans 13 amino acids. This CDR3 reads CASSVGQNYEQYF. The CDR3 coding sequence is TGTGCCAGCAGCGTAGGACAGAACTACGAGCAGTACTTC. Using reference TRBV9 and TRBJ2-7 for the parts outside the CDR3, the full variable domain is DSGVTQTPKHLITATGQRVTLRCSPRSGDLSVYWYQQSLDQGLQFLIQYYNGEERAKGNILERFSAQQFPDLHSELNLSSLELGDSALYFCASSVGQNYEQYFGPGTRLTVT.

This clone appeared a single time. The chain uses TRBV5-1 and TRBJ2-5, with no clear D. CDR1 is SGHRS and CDR2 is YFSETQ in the germline V gene. Trimming removed 0 bases from V and 1 base from J, with 7 bases in between. This CDR3 region has 14 residues. CDR3 DNA sequence: TGCGCCAGCAGCTTGGAGGCTAGCCAAGAGACCCAGTACTTC. Amino acids: CASSLEASQETQYF.

This CDR3 is CASSPDINYGYTF. The CDR3 DNA is TGTGCCAGCAGCCCGGACATCAACTATGGCTACACCTTC. The genes are TRBV11-2 and TRBJ1-2, with TRBD1 as a possible D gene (5 bases). This CDR3 is built from 13 residues. V was trimmed by 5 bases and J by 2 bases, leaving 9 bases between them. Germline CDR1 SGHAT, CDR2 FQNNGV.

The chain's CDR3 is CASSSLGAGETQYF. CDR3 DNA sequence: TGTGCCAGTAGCTCCCTTGGGGCCGGAGAGACCCAGTACTTC. The chain carries TRBV19 and TRBJ2-5; weak D call: TRBD1 (5 bases). The germline gives CDR1 LNHDA, CDR2 SQIVND (reference sequence). CDR3 length: 14 residues. V was cut by 6 bases and J by 4 bases, with 15 bases left in between. The full variable domain, in which reference TRBV19 and TRBJ2-5 provide the parts outside the CDR3, is DGGITQSPKYLFRKEGQNVTLSCEQNLNHDAMYWYRQDPGQGLRLIYYSQIVNDFQKGDIAEGYSVSREKKESFPLTVTSAQKNPTAFYLCASSSLGAGETQYFGPGTRLLVL.

V gene TRBV5-1 combines with J gene TRBJ1-1, with a possible D match to TRBD1 (5 bases). CDR3 length: 13 residues. Trimming pared 1 base from V and 8 bases from J, leaving 12 bases between. From germline, CDR1 is SGHRS and CDR2 YFSETQ. The CDR3 spells CASSLSRQKEAFF. In DNA form, the CDR3 reads TGCGCCAGCAGCTTGTCAAGACAGAAAGAAGCTTTCTTT.

This clone was seen only once. The chain has TRBV5-1 and TRBJ2-1, with unresolved D. In germline, CDR1 is SGHRS, CDR2 YFSETQ. Between the trimmed V and J ends, which lost 0 bases and 8 bases, there was a span of 21 bases. The CDR3 loop spans 17 amino acids. The CDR3 coding sequence is TGCGCCAGCAGCTTGGTTTGGAGTTTCACGCAATCTCATGAGCAGTTCTTC. It is translated as CASSLVWSFTQSHEQFF. Combining the CDR3 with reference TRBV5-1 and TRBJ2-1 gives the whole variable domain KAGVTQTPRYLIKTRGQQVTLSCSPISGHRSVSWYQQTPGQGLQFLFEYFSETQRNKGNFPGRFSGRQFSNSRSEMNVSTLELGDSALYLCASSLVWSFTQSHEQFFGPGTRLTVL.

The chain is built from TRBV6-4 and TRBJ2-2; unclear D gene. The germline V gene encodes CDR1 MRHNA and CDR2 SNTAGT. Trimming pared 2 bases from V and 5 bases from J, leaving 9 bases between. The CDR3 consists of 14 residues. CDR3 sequence reads: CASSDGVATGELFF. In DNA form, the CDR3 reads TGTGCCAGCAGTGACGGAGTGGCGACCGGGGAGCTGTTTTTT.

V and J are TRBV15 and TRBJ2-7, with a weak D call TRBD1 (6 bases). V was pared by 0 bases and J by 5 bases, with 14 bases between. In germline, CDR1 is LNHNV, CDR2 YYDKDF (reference sequence). The CDR3 extends over 15 amino acids. CDR3 sequence (DNA): TGTGCCACCAGCAGAGATCAGGCCAGGGGACACGAGCAGTACTTC. This gives the protein CATSRDQARGHEQYF.

The gene calls are TRBV5-8 and TRBJ2-5, with TRBD2 as a possible D gene (6 bases). The V end was cut by 6 bases, the J end by 9 bases, with 24 bases between. Germline V CDR1 and CDR2: SGHTS, YDEGEE. The CDR3 is 15 residues long. This CDR3 is CASKGEPGLASAQYF. Here the CDR3 DNA reads TGTGCCAGCAAAGGGGAACCGGGACTGGCATCGGCCCAGTACTTC. Together with reference TRBV5-8 and TRBJ2-5, the CDR3 gives the full variable domain: EAGVTQSPTHLIKTRGQQATLRCSPISGHTSVYWYQQALGLGLQFLLWYDEGEERNRGNFPPRFSGRQFPNYSSELNVNALELEDSALYLCASKGEPGLASAQYFGPGTRLLVL.

The genes are TRBV5-6 and TRBJ1-2; a weak D match, TRBD1 (5 bases). Trimming pared 5 bases from V and 0 bases from J, leaving 17 bases between. CDR3 length: 16 residues. Germline V gene lookup returns CDR1 SGHDT and CDR2 YYEEEE. This CDR3 is CASRRLWGPPNYGYTF. The CDR3 nucleotides read TGTGCCAGCAGGCGCTTATGGGGCCCCCCTAACTATGGCTACACCTTC.